This entry describes one TCR beta chain. Its specific antigen is unknown. No base quality values were provided; no much bigger clone lies one nucleotide off. This record comes from a study of T-cell reconstitution after alpha-beta-depleted transplantation in children (dated by TCRdb to the mid-2010s). Background on the whole study: Using TCR repertoire profiling, the study followed T-cell immune reconstitution in a quantitative way in children after TCRalphabeta/CD19-depleted allogeneic hematopoietic cell transplantation.

Libraries were prepared through PCR. TCRdb lists the instrument as Illumina HiSeq 2500. To normalize quantification of the TCRbeta repertoire, the TCR libraries were built with molecular barcoding that relied on unique molecular identifiers. TCRdb handled the public reads itself, with Q25 trimming in fastp and clone calling in MiXCR, and kept productive beta chains. Rows are unified per CDR3 protein, each entry keeping the most common DNA and genes. The sample table shows around 400,000 distinct CDR3 sequences, and over 20% are seen once. 3.8% of the sample is held by the ten biggest clonotypes. Reading the germline V gene (reference sequence) gives CDR1 LGHDT and CDR2 YNNKEL. Deletion took 1 base off V and 1 base off J, with a span of 10 bases between the germline ends. The CDR3 runs 16 residues from the cysteine to the phenylalanine. CDR3 DNA only is kept here, 48 bases in frame from base 1.

The sequencing used PBMCs from the stem cell graft donor, collected from the stem cell graft. The sequence was obtained from a human donor who donated a stem cell graft to a child with acute myeloid leukemia. The rearranged segments are TRBV3-1 and TRBJ2-2, with an unclear D gene assignment. The CDR3 protein sequence reads: CASSQGIKRNTGELFF. The nucleotide sequence is given as TGTGCCAGCAGCCAAGGGATCAAGCGGAACACCGGGGAGCTGTTTTTT. Outside the CDR3, residues come from the reference TRBV3-1 and TRBJ2-2 proteins, so the full variable domain is: DTAVSQTPKYLVTQMGNDKSIKCEQNLGHDTMYWYKQDSKKFLKIMFSYNNKELIINETVPNRFSPKSPDKAHLNLHINSLELGDSAVYFCASSQGIKRNTGELFFGEGSRLTVL.